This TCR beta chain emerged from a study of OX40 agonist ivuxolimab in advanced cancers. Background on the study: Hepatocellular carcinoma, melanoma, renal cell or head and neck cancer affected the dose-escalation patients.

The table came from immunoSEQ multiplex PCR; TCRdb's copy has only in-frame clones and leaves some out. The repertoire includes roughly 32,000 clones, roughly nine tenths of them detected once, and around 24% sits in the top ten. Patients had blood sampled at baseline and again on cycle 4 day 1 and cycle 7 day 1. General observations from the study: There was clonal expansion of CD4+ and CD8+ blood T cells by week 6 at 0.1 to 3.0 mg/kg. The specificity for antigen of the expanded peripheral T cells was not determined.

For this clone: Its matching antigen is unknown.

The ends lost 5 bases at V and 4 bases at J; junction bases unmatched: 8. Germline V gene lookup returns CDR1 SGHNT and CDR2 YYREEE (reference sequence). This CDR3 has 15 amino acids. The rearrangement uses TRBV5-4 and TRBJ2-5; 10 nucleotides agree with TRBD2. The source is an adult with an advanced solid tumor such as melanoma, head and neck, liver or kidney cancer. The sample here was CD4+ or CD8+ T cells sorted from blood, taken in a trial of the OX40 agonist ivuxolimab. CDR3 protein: CASSWVAGGAETQYF. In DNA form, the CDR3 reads TGTGCCAGCAGTTGGGTAGCGGGAGGTGCAGAGACCCAGTACTTC.